A selection of T cell receptor beta chains follows, all from one sample in a study of shared clonotypes between healthy human individuals. The table came from immunoSEQ multiplex PCR; TCRdb's copy has only in-frame clones and leaves some out. The repertoire holds around 2,000,000 clones, with about 95% as singletons. The sequencing sample was made of naive CD8+ T cells sorted from blood. These receptors were taken from a man younger than 30 in good health. Each CDR3 is given with its conserved first and last residue.

v_gene	j_gene	CDR3aa
TRBV27	TRBJ2-7	CASIQGYEQYF
TRBV7-9	TRBJ2-7	CASTPPGGSYEQYF
TRBV6-1	TRBJ2-7	CASSWGQIYEQYF
TRBV3-1/TRBV3-2	TRBJ2-5	CASSQPPNF
TRBV19	TRBJ1-1	CASSVDTLNTEAFF
TRBV28	TRBJ2-2	CASRLSGGPTGELFF
TRBV28	TRBJ2-2	CASSLSGNTGELFF
TRBV14	TRBJ1-5	CASSQPARPYNQPQHF
TRBV6-5	TRBJ1-5	CASSPALNKNQPQHF
TRBV5-4	TRBJ2-3	CASSLWTSGTNTQYF
TRBV7-9	TRBJ2-3	CASSPTRGADTQYF
TRBV19	TRBJ1-6	CASRYETGVESPLHF
TRBV27	TRBJ2-7	CASSLGRGGLYEQYF
TRBV5-5	TRBJ1-1	CASSHDRSEAFF
TRBV7-2	TRBJ2-2	CASSLPGTTHPGELFF
TRBV5-1	TRBJ2-7	CASSLGPSLGSYEQYF
TRBV7-9	TRBJ2-7	CASSSSTGRREQYF
TRBV6-1	TRBJ2-7	CASSEGAAPYEQYF
TRBV7-2	TRBJ2-5	CASSLVLAAETQYF
TRBV29-1	TRBJ1-1	CSSMAGNEAFF
TRBV6-5	TRBJ1-1	CASSYSYRNTEAFF
TRBV7-9	TRBJ2-4	CASSTVGQAKNIQYF
TRBV28	TRBJ1-3	CASSGDFSGNTIYF